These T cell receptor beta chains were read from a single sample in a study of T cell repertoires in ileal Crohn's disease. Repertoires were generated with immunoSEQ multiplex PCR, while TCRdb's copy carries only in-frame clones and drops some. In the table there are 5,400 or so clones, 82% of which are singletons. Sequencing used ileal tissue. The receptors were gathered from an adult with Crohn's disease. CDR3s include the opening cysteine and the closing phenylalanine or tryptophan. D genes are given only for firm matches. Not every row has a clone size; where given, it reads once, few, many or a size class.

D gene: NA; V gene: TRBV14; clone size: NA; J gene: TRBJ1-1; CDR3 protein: CASSQPLFGQNLGNTEAFF; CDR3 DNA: TGTGCCAGCAGCCAACCCCTTTTTGGGCAAAATTTGGGAAACACTGAAGCTTTCTTT
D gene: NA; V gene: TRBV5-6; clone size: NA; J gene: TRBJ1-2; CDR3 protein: CASIYRAGGNYGYTF; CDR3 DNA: TGTGCCAGCATCTACAGGGCGGGGGGCAACTATGGCTACACCTTC
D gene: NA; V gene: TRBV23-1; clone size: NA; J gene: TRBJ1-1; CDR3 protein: CASSLRGWARGPEAFF; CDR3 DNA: TGCGCCAGCAGTCTTCGGGGTTGGGCCAGAGGACCCGAAGCTTTCTTT
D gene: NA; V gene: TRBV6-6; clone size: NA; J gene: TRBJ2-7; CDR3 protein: CATTLSSYEQYF; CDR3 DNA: TGTGCCACCACATTAAGCTCCTACGAGCAGTACTTC
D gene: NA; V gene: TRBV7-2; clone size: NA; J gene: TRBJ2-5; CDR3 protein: CASSLGTKETQYF; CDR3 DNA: TGTGCCAGCAGCCTTGGGACAAAAGAGACCCAGTACTTC
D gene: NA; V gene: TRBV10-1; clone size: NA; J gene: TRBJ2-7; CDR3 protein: CASARRGRRNYEQYF; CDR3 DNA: TGCGCCAGCGCCCGTCGGGGTCGACGGAATTACGAGCAGTACTTC
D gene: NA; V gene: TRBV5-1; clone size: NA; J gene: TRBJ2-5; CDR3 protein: CASSLFGIQETQYF; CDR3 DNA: TGCGCCAGCAGCTTGTTCGGGATCCAAGAGACCCAGTACTTC
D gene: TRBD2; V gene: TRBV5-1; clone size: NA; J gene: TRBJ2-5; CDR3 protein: CASRSGTSHGGQETQYF; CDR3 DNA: TGCGCCAGCAGGAGCGGGACTTCCCATGGGGGCCAAGAGACCCAGTACTTC
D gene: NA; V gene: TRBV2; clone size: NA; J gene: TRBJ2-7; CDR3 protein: CASSGQSFHEQYF; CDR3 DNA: TGTGCCAGCAGCGGGCAGTCATTCCACGAGCAGTACTTC
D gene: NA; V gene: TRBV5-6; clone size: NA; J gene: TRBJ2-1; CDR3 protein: CASSSGARGYNEQFF; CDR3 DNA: TGTGCCAGCAGCTCGGGGGCGCGTGGCTACAATGAGCAGTTCTTC
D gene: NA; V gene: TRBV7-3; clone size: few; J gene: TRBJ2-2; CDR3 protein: CASSRTPPKSSAGELFF; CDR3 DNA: TGTGCCAGCAGCCGCACCCCCCCTAAATCTTCCGCCGGGGAGCTGTTTTTT
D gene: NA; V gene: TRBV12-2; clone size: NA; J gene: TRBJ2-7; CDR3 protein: CASRSTRGEGAAKDYEQYF; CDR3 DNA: TGTGCAAGTCGCTCAACGAGGGGGGAAGGGGCGGCTAAGGATTACGAGCAGTACTTC
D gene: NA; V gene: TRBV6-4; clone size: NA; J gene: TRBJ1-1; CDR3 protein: CASSDRDNTEAFF; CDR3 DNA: TGTGCCAGCAGTGACAGGGATAACACTGAAGCTTTCTTT
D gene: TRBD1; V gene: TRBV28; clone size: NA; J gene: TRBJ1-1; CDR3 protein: CASSLLGTGRMNTEAFF; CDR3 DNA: TGTGCCAGCAGTTTACTAGGGACAGGTCGCATGAACACTGAAGCTTTCTTT
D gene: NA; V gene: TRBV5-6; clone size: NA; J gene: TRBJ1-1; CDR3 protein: CASSLGSSGTEAFF; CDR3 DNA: TGTGCCAGCAGCTTGGGGTCTTCGGGTACTGAAGCTTTCTTT
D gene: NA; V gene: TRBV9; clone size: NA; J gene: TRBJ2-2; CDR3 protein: CASSVAGANTGELFF; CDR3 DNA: TGTGCCAGCAGCGTAGCGGGGGCGAACACCGGGGAGCTGTTTTTT
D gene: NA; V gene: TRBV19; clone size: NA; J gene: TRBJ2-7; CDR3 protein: CASSIDGYEQYF; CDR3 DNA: TGTGCCAGTAGTATAGACGGCTACGAGCAGTACTTC
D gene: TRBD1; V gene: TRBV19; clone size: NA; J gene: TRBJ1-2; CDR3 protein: CASSLTGNYGYTF; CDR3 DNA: TGTGCCAGTAGCCTGACAGGGAACTATGGCTACACCTTC
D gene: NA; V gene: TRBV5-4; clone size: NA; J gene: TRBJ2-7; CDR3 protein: CASSRRGGWYEQYF; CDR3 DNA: TGTGCCAGCAGCCGGAGAGGGGGATGGTACGAGCAGTACTTC
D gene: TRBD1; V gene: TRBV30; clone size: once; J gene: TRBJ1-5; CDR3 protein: CAWSKGTGSPPQHF; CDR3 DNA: TGTGCCTGGAGTAAGGGGACAGGGAGTCCGCCCCAGCATTTT
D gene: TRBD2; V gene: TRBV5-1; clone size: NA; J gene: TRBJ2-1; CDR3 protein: CASSLESGRAGNEQFF; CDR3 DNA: TGCGCCAGCAGCTTGGAAAGCGGGAGGGCCGGAAATGAGCAGTTCTTC
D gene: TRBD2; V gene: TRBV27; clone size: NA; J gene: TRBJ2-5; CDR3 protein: CASSQGGLAGASRAETQYF; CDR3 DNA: TGTGCCAGCTCACAGGGTGGGCTAGCGGGCGCATCAAGGGCGGAGACCCAGTACTTC
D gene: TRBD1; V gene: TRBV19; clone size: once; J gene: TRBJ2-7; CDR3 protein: CASRDTGGSPYEQYF; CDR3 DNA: TGTGCCAGTAGGGATACAGGGGGTTCCCCCTACGAGCAGTACTTC
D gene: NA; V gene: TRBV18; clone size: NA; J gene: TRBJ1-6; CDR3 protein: CASSIQGPRSPLHF; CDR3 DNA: TGTGCCAGCTCAATACAGGGTCCAAGGTCACCCCTCCACTTT
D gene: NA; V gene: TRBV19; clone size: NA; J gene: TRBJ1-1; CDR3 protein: CASSIEGRSTFF; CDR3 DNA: TGTGCCAGTAGTATAGAGGGGCGGTCGACTTTCTTT
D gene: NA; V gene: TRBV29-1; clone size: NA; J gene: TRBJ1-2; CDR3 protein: CSALPLGSPNYGYTF; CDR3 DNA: TGCAGCGCCCTCCCCCTCGGCAGTCCAAACTATGGCTACACCTTC
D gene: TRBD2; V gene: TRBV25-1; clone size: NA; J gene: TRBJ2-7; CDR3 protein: CASSLVAGGHEQYF; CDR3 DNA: TGTGCCAGCAGCTTGGTAGCGGGGGGGCACGAGCAGTACTTC
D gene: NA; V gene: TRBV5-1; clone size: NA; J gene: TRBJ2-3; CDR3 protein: CTSSSNTDTQYF; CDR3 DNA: TGCACCAGCAGTTCAAACACAGATACGCAGTATTTT
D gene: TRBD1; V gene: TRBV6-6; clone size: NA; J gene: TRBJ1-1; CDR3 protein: CASSSKGGQGDTEAFF; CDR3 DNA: TGTGCCAGCAGTTCCAAAGGGGGACAGGGTGACACTGAAGCTTTCTTT
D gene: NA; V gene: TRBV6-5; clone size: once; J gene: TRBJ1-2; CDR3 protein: CASSYAAKYGYTF; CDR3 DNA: TGTGCCAGCAGTTACGCGGCGAAGTATGGCTACACCTTC
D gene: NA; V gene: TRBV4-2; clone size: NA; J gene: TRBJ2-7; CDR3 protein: CASSQSLSSYEQYF; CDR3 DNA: TGTGCCAGCAGCCAAAGTCTTAGCTCCTACGAGCAGTACTTC
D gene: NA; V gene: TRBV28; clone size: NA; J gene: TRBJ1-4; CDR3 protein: CASRTGGTVNEKLFF; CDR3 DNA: TGTGCCAGCAGAACGGGGGGGACGGTCAATGAAAAACTGTTTTTT
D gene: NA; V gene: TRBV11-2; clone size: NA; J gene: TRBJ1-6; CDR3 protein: CASSLDRGVPLHF; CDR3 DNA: TGTGCCAGCAGCTTAGACAGGGGTGTACCCCTCCACTTT
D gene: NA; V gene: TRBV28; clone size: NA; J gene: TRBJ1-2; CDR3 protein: CASREQGRANYGYTF; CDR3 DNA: TGTGCCAGCAGGGAACAGGGTCGAGCTAACTATGGCTACACCTTC
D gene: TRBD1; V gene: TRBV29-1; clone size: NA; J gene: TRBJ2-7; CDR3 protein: CSVQGSGGSYEQYF; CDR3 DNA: TGCAGCGTCCAAGGCTCAGGGGGCTCCTACGAGCAGTACTTC
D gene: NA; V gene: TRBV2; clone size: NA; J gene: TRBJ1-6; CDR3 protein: CASIDWTNSPLHF; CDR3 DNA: TGTGCCAGCATCGATTGGACCAATTCACCCCTCCACTTT
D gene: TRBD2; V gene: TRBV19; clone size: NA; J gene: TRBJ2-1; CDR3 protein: CASSSGLAELEEQFF; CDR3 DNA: TGTGCCAGTAGTTCGGGACTAGCGGAGCTTGAGGAGCAGTTCTTC
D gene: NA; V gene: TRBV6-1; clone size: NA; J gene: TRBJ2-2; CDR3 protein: CASSEVRGANGELFF; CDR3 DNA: TGTGCCAGCAGTGAAGTCAGGGGGGCGAACGGGGAGCTGTTTTTT